This T cell receptor (beta chain) was found in a study of blood T cells in healthy people across ages (dated by TCRdb to between 2014 and 2016). About the study as a whole: In model experiments, template switching captured roughly one uniquely barcoded TCR beta cDNA molecule for every two T cells. Using the same blood draw, the study looked at two additional independent replicas of 1 million unique cDNA reads for two donors, one aged 18 to 30 and the other aged 80 or older. To avoid experimental bias, donors of different ages were randomly spread across the sequencing lanes. To track age-related changes in TCR beta repertoire diversity, the study relied on deep sequencing normalized with unique cDNA molecular identifiers. Donors were grouped into four age groups: young (average about 15 years), middle-aged (about 38), aged (about 59) and long-lived (82).

According to the germline V gene (reference sequence), CDR1 reads DFQATT and CDR2 reads SNEGSKA. The CDR3 measures 13 amino acids from cysteine to phenylalanine. Only CDR3 DNA remains: 39 bases, in frame from the first base. The germline ends are 17 bases apart after V is trimmed by 6 bases and J by 8 bases. Receptor libraries were prepared by 5' RACE. Sequencing was carried out with an Illumina HiSeq 2500. A second PCR of 7 to 11 cycles was performed with a sample-barcoded 5' primer and a J-beta primer mix. A unique molecular identifier was introduced onto each TCR beta cDNA molecule by a template-switch 5' adaptor carrying 12 random nucleotides. Each sample yielded at least 2.5 million CDR3-containing paired-end reads. First-strand cDNA synthesis was performed from all RNA using the Mint cDNA synthesis kit, with priming by a TRBC-specific oligonucleotide. After uracil-DNA glycosylase treatment, a first 18-cycle PCR used universal primers M1SS and BC2_uni_R on all cDNA. In the paper's pipeline: Normalization of each sample was performed by random selection of 1 million high-quality reads, each carrying a distinct molecular identifier. Reads with shared molecular identifiers were discarded instead of being binned into consensus sequences. MiTCR, with a Q25 quality threshold and the strictest error-elimination algorithm, was used for CDR3 identification, clonotype clustering and error correction. A nonparametric unseen species model with Euler transformation was used to estimate a lower bound on total TCR beta diversity. TCRdb handled the public reads itself, with Q25 trimming in fastp and clone calling in MiXCR, and kept productive beta chains. Rows matching on CDR3 protein sequence are summarized as one entry with the most common DNA and genes. It is TCRdb's table, rather than the study itself, that gives the V and J calls and clone size. This sample has 600,000 or so distinct CDR3 sequences in its table, and about 30% of those were observed once. More than 15% of the sample rests with the top ten.

This clonotype was counted only a few times. It lacks a known antigen. No base-level quality is on record; no much larger clone is a single base apart. Donors were around 37 systemically healthy Caucasian individuals from Russia aged roughly 6 to 90 years. Each donor gave about 9.8 milliliters of peripheral blood, drawn into EDTA-treated Vacutainer tubes. Ficoll-Paque density-gradient centrifugation was used to isolate PBMCs, with at least 6.5 million per sample. Total RNA, at least 5.5 micrograms per sample, was extracted from PBMCs with Trizol reagent. For every donor, flow cytometry on a PBMC aliquot measured the percentage of naive CD45RAhigh/CD27high T cells. The full study reports these points: Observed TCR beta diversity correlated strongly with the percentage of naive T cells measured by flow cytometry. Because profiling used bulk unsorted PBMCs, naive and antigen-experienced compartments could not be compared conclusively. Compared with the aged group, the long-lived group had more naive CD4+ T cells, fewer expanded clones and increased TCR diversity, a pattern suggesting age selection. Because donor CMV infection status was unknown, age-related changes in expanded clonotypes were potentially confounded. Estimates of total diversity from one million sequenced T cells were regarded as lower bounds and underestimates. As age increased, observed TCR beta diversity per million T cells dropped in a roughly linear way, and a significant reduction was already evident by age around 41.

The origin of this receptor is a woman of 80 years or more in good health. The rearranged segments are TRBV20-1 and TRBJ2-1, and perhaps TRBD1 as D gene, on 6 matching bases. The sequenced material came from blood. The DNA is as follows: TGCAGTGCCAAACTCAGGGGTTCGGATGAGCAGTTCTTC. Its protein product is CSAKLRGSDEQFF.